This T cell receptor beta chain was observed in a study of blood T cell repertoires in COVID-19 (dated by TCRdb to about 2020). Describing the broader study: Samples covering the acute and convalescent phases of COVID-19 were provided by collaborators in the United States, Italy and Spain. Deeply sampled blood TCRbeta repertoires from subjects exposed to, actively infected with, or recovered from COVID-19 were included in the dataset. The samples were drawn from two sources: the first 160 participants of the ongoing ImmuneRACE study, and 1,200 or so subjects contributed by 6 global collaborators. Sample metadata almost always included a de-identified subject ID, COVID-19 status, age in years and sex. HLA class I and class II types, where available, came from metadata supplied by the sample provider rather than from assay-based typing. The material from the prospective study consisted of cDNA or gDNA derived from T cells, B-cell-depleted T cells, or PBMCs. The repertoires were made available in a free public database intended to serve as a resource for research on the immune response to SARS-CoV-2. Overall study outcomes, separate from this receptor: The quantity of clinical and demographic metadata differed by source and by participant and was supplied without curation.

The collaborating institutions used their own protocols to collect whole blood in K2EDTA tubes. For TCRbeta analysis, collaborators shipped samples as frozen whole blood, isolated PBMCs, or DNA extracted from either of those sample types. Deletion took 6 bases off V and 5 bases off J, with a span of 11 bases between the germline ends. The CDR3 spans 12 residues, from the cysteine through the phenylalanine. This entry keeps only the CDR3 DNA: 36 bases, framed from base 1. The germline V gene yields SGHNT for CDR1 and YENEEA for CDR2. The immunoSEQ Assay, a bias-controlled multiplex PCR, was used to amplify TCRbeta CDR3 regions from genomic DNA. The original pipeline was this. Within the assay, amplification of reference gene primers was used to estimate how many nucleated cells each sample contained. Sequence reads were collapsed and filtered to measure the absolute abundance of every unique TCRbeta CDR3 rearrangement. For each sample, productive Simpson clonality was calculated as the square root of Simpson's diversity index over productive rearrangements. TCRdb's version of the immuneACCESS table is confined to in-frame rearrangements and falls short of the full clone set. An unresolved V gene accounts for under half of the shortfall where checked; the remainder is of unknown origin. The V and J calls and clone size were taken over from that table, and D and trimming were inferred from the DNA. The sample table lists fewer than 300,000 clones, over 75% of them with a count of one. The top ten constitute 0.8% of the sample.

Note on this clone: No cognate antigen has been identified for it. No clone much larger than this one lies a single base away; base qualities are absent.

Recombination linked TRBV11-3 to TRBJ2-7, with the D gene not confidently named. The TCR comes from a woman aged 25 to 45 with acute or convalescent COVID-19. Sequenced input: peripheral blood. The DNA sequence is TGTGCCAGCAGTCCTGGCCCGAACGAGCAGTACTTC. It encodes CASSPGPNEQYF.